The next 10 T cell receptor beta chains were all read from a single sample in a study of T cells in Graves' hyperthyroidism and ophthalmopathy. Amplified regions were TCR beta CDR3 sequences from RNA transcripts. Researchers ran a first-round RT-PCR on the TCR CDR3 using the HTBI primer set. TCRdb reprocessed the multiplex PCR reads with MiXCR, giving one entry per CDR3 protein. The repertoire has approximately 370,000 distinct CDR3 sequences, under 15% of them found once; the top ten carry approximately 32%. The sample was blood. These receptors originate from a woman under 40 with Graves' hyperthyroidism.

This clonotype came up a few times. The genes are TRBV20-1 and TRBJ1-4; 8 nucleotides line up with TRBD1. The V segment lost 6 bases and the J segment 7 bases; nucleotides outside the gene matches: 10. CDR1 and CDR2 from the germline V gene are DFQATT and SNEGSKA (reference sequence). The length of the CDR3 is 14 residues. Here the CDR3 reads CSAVLQGGIEKLFF. The CDR3, as DNA: TGCAGTGCAGTATTACAGGGGGGGATTGAAAAACTGTTTTTT.

This clonotype was recorded at least ten times. This chain uses TRBV30 with TRBJ2-7; no clear D. This CDR3 contains 14 residues. Germline assignment: CDR1 GTSNPN and CDR2 SVGIG (reference sequence). V lost 5 bases and J 0 bases, leaving 14 bases between the germline ends. In DNA form, the CDR3 reads TGTGCCTGGGGAACCTCGGACCCCTCCTACGAGCAGTACTTC. Amino acids: CAWGTSDPSYEQYF.

The V gene is TRBV18, the J gene TRBJ1-5, with D hard to call. This CDR3 region has 14 residues. Trimming took off 3 bases at V and 5 bases at J, with 11 bases between the two ends. The germline V gene encodes CDR1 KGHSH and CDR2 LQKENI. The CDR3 region is CASSPIGSDQPQHF. For the CDR3, the DNA is TGTGCCAGCTCACCCATAGGGTCCGATCAGCCCCAGCATTTT.

The genes are TRBV10-3 and TRBJ1-5; 9 nucleotides agree with TRBD1. Per germline, CDR1 ENHRY and CDR2 SYGVKD. Losses at the gene ends were 0 bases for V and 6 bases for J; bases not matched to a gene: 9. This CDR3 comprises 17 residues. DNA of the CDR3: TGTGCCATCAGTGAGTCGGGTGACAGGGGGTTAATTCAGCCCCAGCATTTT. Amino acids: CAISESGDRGLIQPQHF.

This clonotype was counted many times. In DNA form, the CDR3 reads TGTGCCAGCTCACCAGGGCCAGGGGATCAGCCCCAGCATTTT. Residues: CASSPGPGDQPQHF. V usage is TRBV18 and J usage is TRBJ1-5; maybe TRBD1 (6 bases). Trimming shortened V by 2 bases and J by 5 bases, and 10 bases separated the two germline ends. CDR1 and CDR2 from the germline V gene are KGHSH and LQKENI. The CDR3 runs to 14 residues.

The CDR3 here is CAISERWAGGDGYTF. CDR3 sequence (DNA): TGTGCCATCAGTGAGAGGTGGGCAGGGGGAGACGGCTACACCTTC. This chain uses TRBV10-3 with TRBJ1-2; TRBD1 agrees at 7 bases. The trim removed 2 bases at V and 8 bases at J, leaving 11 bases unmatched. The CDR3 loop spans 15 amino acids. Germline CDR1 reads ENHRY; CDR2 reads SYGVKD.

The sample holds a few counts of this clonotype. Written as DNA, the CDR3 is TGTGCCAGCAGTTTCCCCGGACAGGGAGGCTATGGCTACACCTTC. Translation: CASSFPGQGGYGYTF. The chain recombines TRBV12-3 or TRBV12-4 with TRBJ1-2, with TRBD1 identical over 8 bases. J lost 4 bases, V lost 3 bases, and 7 bases had no gene match. The CDR3 loop spans 15 amino acids.

A note on this clonotype: The junction differs from germline at one of its ends, possibly a read error. The chain joins TRBV20-1 to TRBJ1-2; D might be TRBD1 (6 bases). The CDR3 is 14 amino acids. CDR1 and CDR2 (germline): DFQATT, SNEGSKA (reference sequence). CDR3 protein: CSAREQGTSYGYTF. In DNA, the CDR3 is TGCAGTGCCAGAGAGCAGGGGACTAGCTATGGCTACACCTTC.

This clonotype has at least ten counts. The CDR3 region has the DNA TGTGCCAGCAGTTTAGGGACAGCTAGCACAGATACGCAGTATTTT. This encodes CASSLGTASTDTQYF. This rearrangement joins TRBV12-3 or TRBV12-4 to TRBJ2-3; tentative D call: TRBD1 (6 bases). The V end lost 1 base, the J end lost 0 bases, and 8 bases lay between the germline ends. This CDR3 spans 15 amino acids.

This clonotype came up a few times. The V gene is TRBV5-6, the J gene TRBJ2-2, with 10 bases lining up with TRBD2. The CDR3 covers 16 residues. Per germline, CDR1 SGHDT and CDR2 YYEEEE. The junction had 3 bases not matched to a gene; V was cut back by 2 bases and J by 2 bases. CDR3 sequence reads: CASSFLAGANTGELFF. CDR3 bases: TGTGCCAGCAGCTTTCTAGCGGGAGCTAACACCGGGGAGCTGTTTTTT.